This T cell receptor (beta chain) comes out of a study of high-grade serous ovarian cancer treatment subgroups. Method: immunoSEQ multiplex PCR; TCRdb's copy keeps in-frame clones and lacks some. The data show roughly 7,700 clones, about 72% seen once. Per germline, CDR1 LGHNA and CDR2 YSLEER. V trimming: 0 bases; J trimming: 8 bases; junction bases outside the gene matches: 5. The CDR3 runs to 15 residues. Tumor samples were taken before definitive surgery or chemotherapy. The rearrangement links TRBV4-3 to TRBJ2-3, with 10 bases lining up with TRBD2. The sample taken for sequencing was tumor tissue. The TCR was taken from a human donor with high-grade serous ovarian cancer. The CDR3 nucleotides read TGCGCCAGCAGCCAAGATCTAGCGGGAGTTGGTACGCAGTATTTT. It translates to CASSQDLAGVGTQYF.